The sequence of this T cell receptor (beta chain) was determined in a study of OX40 agonist ivuxolimab in advanced cancers. Study summary: Patients got intravenous ivuxolimab at 0.01 to 10 mg/kg every 2 weeks.

This table comes from immunoSEQ multiplex PCR, and its TCRdb copy is limited to in-frame clones, with some not included. The sample includes more than 55,000 clones, about 89% seen only once; the top ten take about 0.76%. A word on this clone: Its specificity is not known.

Study results and caveats: Within 6 weeks, CD4+ and CD8+ blood T cells expanded clonally at 0.1 to 3.0 mg/kg.

The junction had 5 bases not matched to a gene; V was cut back by 7 bases and J by 9 bases. The length of the CDR3 is 11 residues. Germline-derived CDR1 and CDR2 are SQVTM and ANQGSEA. This chain uses TRBV29-1 with TRBJ2-1; TRBD1 agrees at 8 bases. The clonotype comes from an adult with an advanced solid tumor such as melanoma, head and neck, liver or kidney cancer. The input for sequencing was CD4+ or CD8+ T cells sorted from blood, taken in a trial of the OX40 agonist ivuxolimab. The CDR3 loop is CSGTQGGEQFF. The DNA of the CDR3 is TGCAGCGGAACACAGGGGGGTGAGCAGTTCTTC.